This TCR beta chain derives from a study of blood T cells in healthy people across ages. This clonotype was seen more than once but under ten times. A second roughly 7 to 11 cycle PCR used barcoded and J-beta primers. TCRdb processed the 5' RACE reads anew with MiXCR; each CDR3 protein has one entry. This table holds roughly 1,700,000 distinct CDR3 sequences, 28% found once. The germline V gene encodes CDR1 LNHDA and CDR2 SQIVND (reference sequence). The CDR3 covers 15 residues. This sequence originates from a woman between 25 and 40 years old in good health. This chain joins TRBV19 and TRBJ2-7; 7 nucleotides line up with TRBD2. The better agreement between TRBJ2-5 and the DNA end casts doubt on the J call. Input material: blood. CDR3 bases: TGTGCCAGTAGTCCCCGGGGAGGGATCCAAGAGACCCAGTACTTC. Amino acids: CASSPRGGIQETQYF.